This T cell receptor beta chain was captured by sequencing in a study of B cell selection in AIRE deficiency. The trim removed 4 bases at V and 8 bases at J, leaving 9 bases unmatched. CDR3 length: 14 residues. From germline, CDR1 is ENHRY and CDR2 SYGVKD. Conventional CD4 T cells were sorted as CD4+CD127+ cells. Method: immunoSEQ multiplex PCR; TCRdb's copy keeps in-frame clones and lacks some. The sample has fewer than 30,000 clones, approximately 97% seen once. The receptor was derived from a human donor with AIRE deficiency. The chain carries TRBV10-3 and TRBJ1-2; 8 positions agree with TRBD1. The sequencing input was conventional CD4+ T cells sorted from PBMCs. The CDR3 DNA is TGTGCCATCAGTGGCCTGACAGGGGCGGAAGGCTACACCTTC. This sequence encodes CAISGLTGAEGYTF.